This T cell receptor (beta chain) appears in the sequencing data of a study of shared clonotypes between healthy human individuals. Study results and limitations: Sequencing depth was expected to affect clonotype sharing among donors.

The assay was immunoSEQ multiplex PCR, and TCRdb's table has in-frame clones only and misses some. The sample has hundreds of thousands of clones; 60% to 80% are singletons. The J segment lost 5 bases and the V segment lost 4 bases, leaving 5 bases of the junction unmatched. Looked up from germline, CDR1 is SGDLS and CDR2 is YYNGEE. The CDR3 totals 14 residues. Comments on this clone: What it recognizes is unknown.

This clonotype was obtained from a woman between 40 and 50 years old in good health. Some clones in this sample may be carry-over from other donors' samples. V gene TRBV9 combines with J gene TRBJ1-3, with TRBD1 matching 8 bases. The sample comprised PBMCs. The CDR3 loop reads CASSFRTGRNTIYF. CDR3 bases: TGTGCCAGCAGCTTCCGGACAGGGAGAAACACCATATATTTT.